The following is a T cell receptor (beta chain) sequence with its context. The data derive from a study of blood T cell repertoires in COVID-19. Background on the study: T cells, B-cell-depleted T cells, or PBMCs provided the cDNA or gDNA that served as material.

Libraries were prepared by immunoSEQ multiplex PCR; TCRdb keeps only in-frame clonotypes and omits some of them. The data contain roughly 97,000 clones, more than 80% of them singletons. Germline CDR1 reads WSHSY; CDR2 reads SAAADI. V lost 5 bases, J lost 3 bases, and 10 bases stayed unmatched. CDR3 length equals 16 residues. The sequenced sample was peripheral blood. The receptor comes from a man aged 55 to 69 with acute or convalescent COVID-19. The chain has TRBV10-2 and TRBJ2-5; 9 nucleotides align to TRBD1. CDR3 nucleotide sequence: TGCGCCAGCAGTCCCGGGACAGGGAGATGGGAAGAGACCCAGTACTTC. Its translation is CASSPGTGRWEETQYF.